This T cell receptor (beta chain) emerged from a study of blood T cell repertoires in COVID-19. Across the study: Acute and convalescent COVID-19 samples came from the United States, Italy and Spain.

Trimming cost V 1 base and J 2 bases, with 15 bases left between them. This CDR3 region has 16 residues. The germline V gene encodes CDR1 SGHTA and CDR2 FQGNSA. The method was immunoSEQ multiplex PCR; TCRdb's version includes in-frame clones alone and lacks a portion of them. The profile covers 52,000 or so clones, with roughly 86% appearing a single time and roughly 3.7% taken by the ten largest. This chain uses TRBV7-2 with TRBJ2-7; D perhaps matches TRBD1 (7 bases). This receptor was identified in a middle-aged man with COVID-19, enrolled during active disease. The sequencing sample was made of peripheral blood. The CDR3 here is CASSLGTPGGTYEQYF. The DNA for the CDR3 is TGTGCCAGCAGCTTAGGAACCCCAGGGGGGACCTACGAGCAGTACTTC.